This TCR beta chain was identified during a study of OX40 agonist ivuxolimab in advanced cancers. Study-wide context: Every 2 weeks, ivuxolimab was infused into the patients intravenously at between 0.01 and 10 mg/kg. Study-level findings and limits: Normalized T-cell clonal expansion was also low in some nonresponders.

The table came from immunoSEQ multiplex PCR; TCRdb's copy has only in-frame clones and leaves some out. The table has about 49,000 clones, 85% seen once; the top ten hold about a fifth. Autoimmune disease history or systemic immunosuppression led to patients being barred. Researchers took blood at baseline, on cycle 4 day 1, and on cycle 7 day 1. As regards this clone: Its target is not known.

The material sequenced was CD4+ or CD8+ T cells sorted from blood, taken in a trial of the OX40 agonist ivuxolimab. This sequence originates from an adult with an advanced solid tumor such as melanoma, head and neck, liver or kidney cancer.

CDR3 sequence: CASSSSSGADTQYF. The CDR3 DNA is TGTGCCAGCAGCTCCTCTAGCGGTGCAGATACGCAGTATTTT. J is TRBJ2-3 and V is TRBV7-8, with 7 bases matching TRBD2. V shed 4 bases, J shed 4 bases, and the junction held 5 bases outside the gene matches. Germline CDR1 is SGHVS and CDR2 is FQNEAQ. This CDR3 is 14 amino acids long.